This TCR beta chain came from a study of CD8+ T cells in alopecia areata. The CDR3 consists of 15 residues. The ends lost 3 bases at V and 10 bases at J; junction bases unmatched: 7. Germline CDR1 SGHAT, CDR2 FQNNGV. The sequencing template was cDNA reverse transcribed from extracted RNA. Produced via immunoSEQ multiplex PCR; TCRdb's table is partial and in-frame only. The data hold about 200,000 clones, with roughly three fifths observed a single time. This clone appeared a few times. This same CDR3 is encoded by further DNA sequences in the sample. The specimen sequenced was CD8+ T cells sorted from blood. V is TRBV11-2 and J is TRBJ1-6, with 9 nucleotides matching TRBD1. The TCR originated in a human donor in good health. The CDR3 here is CASSLGQGYRSPLHF. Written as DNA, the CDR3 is TGTGCCAGCAGCTTGGGACAGGGTTATCGATCACCCCTCCACTTT.